This paragraph reports one T cell receptor beta chain. These data originate in a study of blood T cell repertoires in COVID-19. Per the authors' pipeline: Quantification of nucleated cells was approximated via reference gene primer amplification. Libraries were prepared by immunoSEQ multiplex PCR; TCRdb keeps only in-frame clonotypes and omits some of them. From that table come the V and J calls and clone size; the DNA was used to work out D and trimming. This sample has 150,000 to 200,000 clones; about four fifths occur once, and the top ten carry roughly 6.7%. CDR1 and CDR2 from the germline V gene are MNHEY and SMNVEV (reference sequence). The CDR3 loop spans 17 amino acids. J was trimmed by 1 base and V by 4 bases; bases with no gene match: 9.

This sequence was found in a man aged 55 to 70 with acute or convalescent COVID-19. J is TRBJ1-5 and V is TRBV27, with 8 bases matching TRBD1. The sample consisted of peripheral blood. In DNA, the CDR3 is TGTGCCAGCAGTTCTCGTCAGGGGGCTCGAAGCAATCAGCCCCAGCATTTT. Protein sequence: CASSSRQGARSNQPQHF.